This TCR beta chain was found in a study of T cell responses to AZD1222 COVID-19 vaccine. Study-wide results and caveats: Spike-specific TCR depth and breadth grew after two AZD1222 doses.

Germline V gene lookup returns CDR1 SGHAT and CDR2 FQNNGV. The CDR3 runs 14 residues. Trimming shortened V by 6 bases and J by 2 bases, and 12 bases separated the two germline ends. TCRdb keeps only in-frame clones here, not all; method: immunoSEQ multiplex PCR. Of approximately 150,000 clones detected, roughly 93% appear once; the ten largest clones hold 1.9%. In regard to this clone: Its antigen is as yet unknown.

The chain couples TRBV11-2 to TRBJ2-3; D gene unclear. This TCR was recovered from an adult who received the AZD1222 COVID-19 vaccine. The sample here was peripheral blood, taken 28 days after the second AZD1222 dose. The CDR3 sequence is CASRTYGATDTQYF. The CDR3 DNA sequence: TGTGCCAGCAGGACCTATGGCGCCACAGATACGCAGTATTTT.